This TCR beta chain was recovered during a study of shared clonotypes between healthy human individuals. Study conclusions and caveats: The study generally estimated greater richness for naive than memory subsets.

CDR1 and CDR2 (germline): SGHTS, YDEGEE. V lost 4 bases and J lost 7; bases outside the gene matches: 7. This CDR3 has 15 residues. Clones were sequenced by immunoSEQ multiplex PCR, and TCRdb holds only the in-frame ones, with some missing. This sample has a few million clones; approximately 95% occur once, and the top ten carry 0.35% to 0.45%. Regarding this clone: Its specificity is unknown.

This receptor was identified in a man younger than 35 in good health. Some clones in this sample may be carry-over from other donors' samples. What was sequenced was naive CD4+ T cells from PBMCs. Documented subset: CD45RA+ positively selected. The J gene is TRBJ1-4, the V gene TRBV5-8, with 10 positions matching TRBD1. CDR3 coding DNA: TGTGCCAGCAGCATGGGACAGGGGCGCGTTGAAAAACTGTTTTTT. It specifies CASSMGQGRVEKLFF.